This TCR beta chain was profiled in a study of PD-1 blockade in mismatch repair-deficient tumors. Study as a whole: Patients had 12 mismatch repair-deficient cancer types and were previously treated and progressing.

Sequencing was performed with immunoSEQ multiplex PCR; in TCRdb, only in-frame clones are kept and a portion is missing. The table shows about 68,000 clones, with more than 75% occurring only once. Details on this clone: The junction departs from germline at one end; a sequencing error may be responsible.

CDR1 and CDR2 from the germline V gene are SSHAT and FNYEAQ (reference sequence). This CDR3 is built from 13 residues. This chain uses TRBV7-7 with TRBJ2-1; 11 bases fit TRBD1. Sample: peripheral blood, taken 2 weeks after starting pembrolizumab. The receptor was derived from an adult with mismatch repair-deficient cancer. DNA for the CDR3: TGTGCTAGCAGCCGGACAGGGGGCAGTGAGCAGTTCTTC. Translation gives CASSRTGGSEQFF.